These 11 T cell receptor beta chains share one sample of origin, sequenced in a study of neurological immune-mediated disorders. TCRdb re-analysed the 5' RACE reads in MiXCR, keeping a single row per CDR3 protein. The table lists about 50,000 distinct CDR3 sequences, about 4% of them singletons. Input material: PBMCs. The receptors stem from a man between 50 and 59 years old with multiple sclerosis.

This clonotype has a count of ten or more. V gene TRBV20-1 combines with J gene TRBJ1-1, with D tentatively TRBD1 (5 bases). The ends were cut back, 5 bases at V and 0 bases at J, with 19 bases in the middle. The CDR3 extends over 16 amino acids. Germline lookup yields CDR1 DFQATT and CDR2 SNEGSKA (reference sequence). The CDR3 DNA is TGCAGTGCTGGGGTACTGCGGACGGGGGTGAACACTGAAGCTTTCTTT. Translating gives CSAGVLRTGVNTEAFF.

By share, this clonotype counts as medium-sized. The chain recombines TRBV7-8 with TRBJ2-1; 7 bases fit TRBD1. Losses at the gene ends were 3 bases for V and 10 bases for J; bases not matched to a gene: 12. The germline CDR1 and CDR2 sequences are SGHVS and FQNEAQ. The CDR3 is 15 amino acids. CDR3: CASSFSLTGRTEQFF. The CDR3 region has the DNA TGTGCCAGCAGCTTCTCCCTGACAGGGAGAACCGAGCAGTTCTTC.

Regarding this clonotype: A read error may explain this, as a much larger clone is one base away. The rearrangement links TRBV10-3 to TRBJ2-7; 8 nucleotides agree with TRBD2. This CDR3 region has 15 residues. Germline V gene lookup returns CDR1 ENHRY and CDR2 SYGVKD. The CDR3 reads CTISPAGESSYEQYF. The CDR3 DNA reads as TGTACCATCAGCCCAGCGGGGGAGAGCTCCTACGAGCAGTACTTC.

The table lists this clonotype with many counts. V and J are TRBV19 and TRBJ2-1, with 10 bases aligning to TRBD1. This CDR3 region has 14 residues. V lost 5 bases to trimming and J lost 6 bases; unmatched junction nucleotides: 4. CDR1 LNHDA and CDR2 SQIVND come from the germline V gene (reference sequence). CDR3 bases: TGTGCCAGTAGTGGACAGGGGGACTTCAATGAGCAGTTCTTC. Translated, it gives CASSGQGDFNEQFF.

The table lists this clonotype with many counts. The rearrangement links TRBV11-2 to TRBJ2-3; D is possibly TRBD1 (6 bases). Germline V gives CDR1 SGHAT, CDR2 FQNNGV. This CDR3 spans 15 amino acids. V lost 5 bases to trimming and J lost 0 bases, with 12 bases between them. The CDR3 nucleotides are TGTGCCAGCAGCCTAACAGGGATAAGCACAGATACGCAGTATTTT. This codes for CASSLTGISTDTQYF.

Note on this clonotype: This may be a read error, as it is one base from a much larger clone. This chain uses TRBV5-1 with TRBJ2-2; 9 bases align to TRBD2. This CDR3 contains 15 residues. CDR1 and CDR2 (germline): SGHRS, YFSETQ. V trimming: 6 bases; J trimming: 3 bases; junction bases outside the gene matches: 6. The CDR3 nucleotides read TGCGCCAGCATCGAAAGCGGGGGGTACACCGGGGAGCTGTTTTTT. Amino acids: CASIESGGYTGELFF.

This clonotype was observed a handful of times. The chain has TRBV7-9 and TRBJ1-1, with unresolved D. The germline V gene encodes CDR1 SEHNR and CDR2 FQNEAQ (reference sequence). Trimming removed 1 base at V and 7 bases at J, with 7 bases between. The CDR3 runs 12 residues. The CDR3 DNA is TGTGCCAGCAGCTTAGATCAAGATGAAGCTTTCTTT. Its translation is CASSLDQDEAFF.

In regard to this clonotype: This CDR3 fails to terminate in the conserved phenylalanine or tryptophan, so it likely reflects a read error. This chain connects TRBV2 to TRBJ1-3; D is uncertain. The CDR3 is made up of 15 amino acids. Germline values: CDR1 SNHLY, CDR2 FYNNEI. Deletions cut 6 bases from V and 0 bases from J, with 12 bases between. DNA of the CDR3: TGTGCCAGCAGGGACGAACTCCTCTCTGGAAACACCATATATAAT. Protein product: CASRDELLSGNTIYN.

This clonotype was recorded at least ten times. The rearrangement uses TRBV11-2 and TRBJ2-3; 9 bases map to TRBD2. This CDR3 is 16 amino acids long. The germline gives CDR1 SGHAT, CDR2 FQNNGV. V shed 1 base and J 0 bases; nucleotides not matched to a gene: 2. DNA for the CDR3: TGTGCCAGCAGCTTAGTAGCGGGAGTTAGCACAGATACGCAGTATTTT. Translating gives CASSLVAGVSTDTQYF.

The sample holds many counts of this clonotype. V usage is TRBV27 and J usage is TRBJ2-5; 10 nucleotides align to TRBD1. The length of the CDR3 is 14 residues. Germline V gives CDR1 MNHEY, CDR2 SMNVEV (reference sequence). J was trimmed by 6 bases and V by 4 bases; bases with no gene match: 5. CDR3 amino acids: CASSSRTGGKTQYF. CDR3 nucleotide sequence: TGTGCCAGCAGTTCCAGGACAGGGGGAAAGACCCAGTACTTC.

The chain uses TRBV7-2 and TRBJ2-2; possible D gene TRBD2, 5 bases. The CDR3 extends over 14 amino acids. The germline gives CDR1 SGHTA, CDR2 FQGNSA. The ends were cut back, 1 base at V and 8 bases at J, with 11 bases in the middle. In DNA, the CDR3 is TGTGCCAGCAGCTTAGGAGGGCGGTTTGGGGAGCTGTTTTTT. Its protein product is CASSLGGRFGELFF.